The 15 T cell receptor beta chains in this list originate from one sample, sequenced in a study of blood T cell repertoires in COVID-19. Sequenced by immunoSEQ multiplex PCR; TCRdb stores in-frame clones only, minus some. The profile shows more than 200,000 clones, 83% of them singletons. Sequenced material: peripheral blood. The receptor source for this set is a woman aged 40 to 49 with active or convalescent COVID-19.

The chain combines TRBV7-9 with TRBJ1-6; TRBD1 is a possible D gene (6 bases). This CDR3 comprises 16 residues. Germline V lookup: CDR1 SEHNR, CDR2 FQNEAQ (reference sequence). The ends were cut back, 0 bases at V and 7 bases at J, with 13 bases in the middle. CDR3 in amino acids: CASSLAGAGTNSPLHF. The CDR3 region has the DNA TGTGCCAGCAGCTTAGCGGGGGCAGGAACAAATTCACCCCTCCACTTT.

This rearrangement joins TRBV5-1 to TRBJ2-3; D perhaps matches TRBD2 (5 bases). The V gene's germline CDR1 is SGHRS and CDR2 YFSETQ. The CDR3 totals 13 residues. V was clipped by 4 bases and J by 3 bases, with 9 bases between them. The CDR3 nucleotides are TGCGCCAGCAGCGTAAGCGGAACAGATACGCAGTATTTT. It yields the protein CASSVSGTDTQYF.

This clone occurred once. The chain's CDR3 is CASSLKQGPGTNEKLFF. The CDR3 nucleotides are TGCGCCAGCAGCCTAAAGCAGGGGCCTGGGACTAATGAAAAACTGTTTTTT. The V and J genes are TRBV4-3 and TRBJ1-4; D may be TRBD1 (6 bases). V was trimmed by 4 bases and J by 2 bases, leaving 17 bases between them. The CDR3 sequence is 17 residues long. Germline CDR1 LGHNA, CDR2 YSLEER.

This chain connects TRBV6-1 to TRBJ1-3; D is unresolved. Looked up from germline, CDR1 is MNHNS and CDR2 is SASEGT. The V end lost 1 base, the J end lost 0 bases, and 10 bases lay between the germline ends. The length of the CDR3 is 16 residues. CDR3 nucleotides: TGTGCCAGCAGTGAAGGTTACCGAGGCTCTGGAAACACCATATATTTT. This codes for CASSEGYRGSGNTIYF.

The CDR3 protein is CASHLTAFEDGYTF. The CDR3 nucleotides read TGTGCCAGCCACCTGACAGCGTTCGAGGATGGCTACACCTTC. The V call is TRBV19, the J call TRBJ1-2; tentative D call: TRBD1 (5 bases). V was shortened by 9 bases and J by 6 bases, with 20 bases between the two germline ends. The CDR3 is 14 amino acids. CDR1 and CDR2 (germline): LNHDA, SQIVND (reference sequence). Complete variable domain (other parts from reference TRBV19 and TRBJ1-2): DGGITQSPKYLFRKEGQNVTLSCEQNLNHDAMYWYRQDPGQGLRLIYYSQIVNDFQKGDIAEGYSVSREKKESFPLTVTSAQKNPTAFYLCASHLTAFEDGYTFGSGTRLTVV.

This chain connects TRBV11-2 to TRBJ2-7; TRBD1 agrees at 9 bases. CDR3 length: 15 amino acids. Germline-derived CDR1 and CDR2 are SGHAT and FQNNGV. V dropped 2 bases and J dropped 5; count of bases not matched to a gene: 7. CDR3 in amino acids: CASSLFLGQGHEQYF. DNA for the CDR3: TGTGCCAGCAGCTTATTTCTGGGACAGGGCCACGAGCAGTACTTC.

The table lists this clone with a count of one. CDR3 region: CASSQRHTGELFF. The CDR3 DNA reads as TGTGCCAGCAGCCAGAGGCACACCGGGGAGCTGTTTTTT. The rearrangement joins TRBV7-2 to TRBJ2-2; D ambiguous. The ends were cut back, 5 bases at V and 3 bases at J, with 7 bases in the middle. The germline V gene has CDR1 SGHTA and CDR2 FQGNSA. The CDR3 has 13 amino acids.

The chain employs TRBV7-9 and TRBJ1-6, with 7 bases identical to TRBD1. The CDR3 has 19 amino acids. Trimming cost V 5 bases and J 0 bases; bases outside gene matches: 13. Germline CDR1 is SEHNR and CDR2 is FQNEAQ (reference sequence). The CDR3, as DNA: TGTGCCAGCAGCCCCTGGACAGGCCTTGGGGGCTCCTATAATTCACCCCTCCACTTT. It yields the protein CASSPWTGLGGSYNSPLHF.

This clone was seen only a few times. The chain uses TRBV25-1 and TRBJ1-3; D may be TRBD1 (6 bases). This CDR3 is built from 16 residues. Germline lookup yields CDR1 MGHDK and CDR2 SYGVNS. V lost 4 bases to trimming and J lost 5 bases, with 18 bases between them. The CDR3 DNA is TGTGCCAGCAGTGGGCCCGTGGAGGGGGGGCGAAACACCATATATTTT. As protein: CASSGPVEGGRNTIYF.

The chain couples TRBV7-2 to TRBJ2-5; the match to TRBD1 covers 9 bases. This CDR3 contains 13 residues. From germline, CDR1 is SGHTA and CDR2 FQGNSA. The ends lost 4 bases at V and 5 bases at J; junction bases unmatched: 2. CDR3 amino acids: CASSWDREETQYF. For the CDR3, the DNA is TGTGCCAGCAGCTGGGACAGGGAGGAGACCCAGTACTTC.

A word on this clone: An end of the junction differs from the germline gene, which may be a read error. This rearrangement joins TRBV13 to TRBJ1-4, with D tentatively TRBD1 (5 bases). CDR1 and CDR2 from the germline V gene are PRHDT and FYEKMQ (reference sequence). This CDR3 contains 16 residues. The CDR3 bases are TGTGCCAGCAGCCTAGGGGTTAGGGGCCCTAATGAAAAACTGTTTTTT. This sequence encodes CASSLGVRGPNEKLFF.

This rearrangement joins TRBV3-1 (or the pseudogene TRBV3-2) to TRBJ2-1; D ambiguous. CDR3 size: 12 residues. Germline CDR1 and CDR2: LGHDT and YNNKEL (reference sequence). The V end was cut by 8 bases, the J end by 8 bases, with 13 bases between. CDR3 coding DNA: TGTGCCAGCGCCTTTATCTGCGATGAGCAGTTCTTC. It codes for CASAFICDEQFF.

In nucleotides, the CDR3 is TGTGCCAGCAGCTCAGGGCTGCAGGGGGACGGTGAAAAACTGTTTTTT. Its translation is CASSSGLQGDGEKLFF. The rearrangement joins TRBV7-9 to TRBJ1-4, with TRBD1 matching over 7 bases. The germline gives CDR1 SEHNR, CDR2 FQNEAQ (reference sequence). CDR3 size: 16 residues. J gave up 7 bases and V 4 bases, and 12 bases lay outside the gene matches.

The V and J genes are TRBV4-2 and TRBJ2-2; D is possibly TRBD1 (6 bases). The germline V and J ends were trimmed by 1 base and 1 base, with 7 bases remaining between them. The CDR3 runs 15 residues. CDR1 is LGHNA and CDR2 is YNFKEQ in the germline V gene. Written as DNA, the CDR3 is TGTGCCAGCAGCCAAGGGACAGAGAACACCGGGGAGCTGTTTTTT. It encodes CASSQGTENTGELFF.

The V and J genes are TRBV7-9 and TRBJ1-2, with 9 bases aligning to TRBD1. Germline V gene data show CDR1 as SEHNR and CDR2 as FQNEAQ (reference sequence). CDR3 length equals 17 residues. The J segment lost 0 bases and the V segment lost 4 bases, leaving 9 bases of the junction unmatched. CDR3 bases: TGTGCCAGCAGCTCAGTGGGACAGGGTTTGACTAACTATGGCTACACCTTC. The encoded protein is CASSSVGQGLTNYGYTF.